Only one count was recorded for the clone carrying this T cell receptor (beta chain). Its antigen is currently unknown. Some clones are missing from TCRdb's copy, which holds only in-frame ones; the method was immunoSEQ multiplex PCR. The data contain tens of thousands of clones, roughly 79% of them seen just once; the ten biggest clones take up 8% to 11%. These data belong to a study of vaccination effects on CD4 cells after COVID-19. Viral peptide pools were used in the ViraFEST assay to expand antigen-specific CD4+ T cells, and sequencing came afterward. Having been cultured for about 10 days, the cells underwent CD4+ T cell isolation. Vaccinated participants had no history of SARS-CoV-2 infection and tested negative for nucleocapsid antibodies. The study's findings and limits: Of the vaccine-induced clones from healthy vaccinees, merely 1 of 255 recognized common cold coronaviruses as well. Clones from infection and from vaccination both contracted markedly late after vaccination.

The receptor's source is a human donor who received a COVID-19 vaccine. The input for sequencing was CD4+ T cells from PBMCs cultured with SARS-CoV-2 spike peptides, taken before COVID-19 vaccination.

The CDR3 DNA is TGTGCCAGCACACCCCCTTCGGGGAGCGCCAATCAGCCCCAGCATTTT. Its protein product is CASTPPSGSANQPQHF. The gene calls are TRBV6-6 and TRBJ1-5; no firm D call. V lost 7 bases, J lost 3 bases, and 19 bases lay in between. The CDR3 runs 16 residues. CDR1 MNHNY and CDR2 SVGAGI come from the germline V gene (reference sequence).